Described below is a single T cell receptor (beta chain) sequence and its context. No DNA is shown, since the ends of the CDR3 on it are uncertain; the CDR3 is the one TCRdb lists. The sample is drawn from a study of blood T cells in healthy people across ages. Then a second PCR, running roughly 6 to 11 cycles, was carried out with a sample-barcoded 5' primer and a J-beta primer mix. TCRdb itself ran the 5' RACE reads through MiXCR, one entry per CDR3 protein. The table has about 1.8 million distinct CDR3 sequences, 49% seen once. The CDR3 is made up of 13 amino acids, end residues included. CDR1 and CDR2 from the germline V gene are MDHEN and SYDVKM.

The receptor comes from a woman in her thirties or forties in good health. The material sequenced was blood. This chain uses TRBV28 with TRBJ1-2. The CDR3 here is CAVRKWNYYCYTF.